The T cell receptor beta chain under discussion was sequenced for a study of T cell responses to AZD1222 COVID-19 vaccine. CDR1 KGHSH and CDR2 LQKENI come from the germline V gene. V was clipped by 4 bases and J by 5 bases, with 11 bases between them. The length of the CDR3 is 14 residues. The method was immunoSEQ multiplex PCR; TCRdb's version includes in-frame clones alone and lacks a portion of them. This table has 140,000 to 150,000 clones, about 93% appearing once. As for this clone: Its antigen is unidentified.

Study conclusions and caveats: Donors were chiefly white British, with a greater number of females, and clonal diversity was perhaps underestimated. Regions left unmutated in variants are reportedly the target of nearly half of spike-specific TCRs. Spike was spanned by vaccine-associated CD4 TCRs, which were dominant at 160-218 and 743-854.

Sequenced here: peripheral blood, sampled on day 0 of AZD1222 vaccination. The clonotype comes from an adult in good health. The J gene is TRBJ2-2, the V gene TRBV18; a weak D match, TRBD1 (6 bases). This chain's CDR3 is CASSQGVRTGELFF. CDR3 bases: TGTGCCAGCTCACAGGGGGTCAGAACCGGGGAGCTGTTTTTT.